The rows below give T cell receptor beta chains drawn from one sample of a study of a mutant IDH1 vaccine in newly diagnosed glioma. Here immunoSEQ multiplex PCR was the method, and the copy in TCRdb shows in-frame clones only, minus some. Of over 60,000 clones in the sample, 75% to 90% are singletons; the top ten hold more than 1.5%. Their antigen targets remain unknown. This sample comprised PBMCs, obtained from a glioma patient whose treatment included an IDH1 peptide vaccine. The receptors come from a man aged 35 to 55 with glioma. Each CDR3 is given with its conserved first and last residue. Fields, in order: D gene, clone size, V gene, J gene, CDR3 protein, CDR3 DNA. D genes are given only for firm matches. A clone size is listed for some rows: how often the clone was seen (once, few, many), or a class if it is expanded.

D gene: NA; clone size: NA; V gene: TRBV9; J gene: TRBJ2-3; CDR3 protein: CASSVESGTDTQYF; CDR3 DNA: TGTGCCAGCAGCGTAGAAAGCGGCACAGATACGCAGTATTTT
D gene: NA; clone size: NA; V gene: TRBV28; J gene: TRBJ1-4; CDR3 protein: CASSLGGWEKLFF; CDR3 DNA: TGTGCCAGCAGTTTAGGGGGATGGGAAAAACTGTTTTTT
D gene: TRBD2; clone size: NA; V gene: TRBV10-3; J gene: TRBJ2-1; CDR3 protein: CAIRRTSGTYNEQFF; CDR3 DNA: TGTGCCATCAGAAGGACTAGCGGAACCTACAATGAGCAGTTCTTC
D gene: NA; clone size: once; V gene: TRBV2; J gene: TRBJ2-3; CDR3 protein: CASHQRRTDTQYF; CDR3 DNA: TGTGCCAGCCACCAGCGGCGCACAGATACGCAGTATTTT
D gene: NA; clone size: NA; V gene: TRBV2; J gene: TRBJ1-2; CDR3 protein: CASSVGPGYGYTF; CDR3 DNA: TGTGCCAGCAGCGTCGGGCCCGGATATGGCTACACCTTC
D gene: NA; clone size: NA; V gene: TRBV6-1; J gene: TRBJ2-7; CDR3 protein: CASSGERAAYEQYF; CDR3 DNA: TGTGCCAGCAGCGGGGAGCGGGCGGCCTACGAGCAGTACTTC
D gene: NA; clone size: NA; V gene: TRBV11-2; J gene: TRBJ2-5; CDR3 protein: CASSLDGLQETQYF; CDR3 DNA: TGTGCCAGCAGCTTAGACGGCCTGCAAGAGACCCAGTACTTC
D gene: NA; clone size: NA; V gene: TRBV7-9; J gene: TRBJ1-2; CDR3 protein: CASSSREANYGYTF; CDR3 DNA: TGTGCCAGCAGCAGCAGGGAAGCTAACTATGGCTACACCTTC
D gene: NA; clone size: NA; V gene: TRBV7-9; J gene: TRBJ2-2; CDR3 protein: CASSSFRGTELFF; CDR3 DNA: TGTGCCAGCAGCTCATTTCGGGGAACGGAGCTGTTTTTT
D gene: TRBD1; clone size: NA; V gene: TRBV4-2; J gene: TRBJ1-2; CDR3 protein: CASSPDRVGGYTF; CDR3 DNA: TGTGCCAGCAGCCCAGACAGGGTAGGAGGCTACACCTTC
D gene: NA; clone size: once; V gene: TRBV9; J gene: TRBJ1-6; CDR3 protein: CASSVATGGRNSPLHF; CDR3 DNA: TGTGCCAGCAGCGTAGCTACGGGGGGCCGGAATTCACCCCTCCACTTT
D gene: NA; clone size: NA; V gene: TRBV5-5; J gene: TRBJ1-6; CDR3 protein: CASSLGRQDGSPLHF; CDR3 DNA: TGTGCCAGCAGCTTGGGGAGACAGGACGGCTCACCCCTCCACTTT
D gene: NA; clone size: NA; V gene: TRBV6-6; J gene: TRBJ2-7; CDR3 protein: CASSYSATGYEQYF; CDR3 DNA: TGTGCCAGCAGTTACTCCGCGACGGGCTACGAGCAGTACTTC